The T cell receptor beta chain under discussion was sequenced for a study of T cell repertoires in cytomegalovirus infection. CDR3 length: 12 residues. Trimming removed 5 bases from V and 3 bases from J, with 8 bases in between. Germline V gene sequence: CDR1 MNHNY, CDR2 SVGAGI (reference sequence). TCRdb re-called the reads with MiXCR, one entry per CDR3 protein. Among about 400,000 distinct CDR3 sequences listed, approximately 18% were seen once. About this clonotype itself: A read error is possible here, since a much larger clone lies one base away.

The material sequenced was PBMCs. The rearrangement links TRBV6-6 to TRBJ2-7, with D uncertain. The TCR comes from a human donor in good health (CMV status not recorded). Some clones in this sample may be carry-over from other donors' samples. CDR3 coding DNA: TGTGCCAGCAGTGACTGGGGCTACGAGCAGTACTTC. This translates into CASSDWGYEQYF.